A single TCR beta chain is shown here with its context. This specimen belongs to a study of STAT5B mutations in CD4+ large granular lymphocyte leukemia. V shed 4 bases, J shed 1 base, and the junction held 5 bases outside the gene matches. The CDR3 totals 16 residues. Germline V gene lookup returns CDR1 SGHRS and CDR2 YFSETQ. As processed by the authors: Lowest detectable productive clonotype frequency was 2.59 x 10-5. TCRdb keeps only in-frame clones here, not all; method: immunoSEQ multiplex PCR. The V and J calls and the clone size are those of that table, but D and trimming were determined from the DNA. The sample has about 30,000 clones, approximately 81% seen once; the top ten hold about 2.5%.

This TCR came from a human donor in good health. The V gene is TRBV5-1, the J gene TRBJ2-4; 10 bases are a match to TRBD2. The source material was CD4+ T cells from blood buffy coats. The CDR3 protein is CASSPTSGAAKNIQYF. CDR3 nucleotides: TGCGCCAGCAGCCCCACTAGCGGGGCTGCCAAAAACATTCAGTACTTC. The full variable domain, with the rest looked up from reference TRBV5-1 and TRBJ2-4, is KAGVTQTPRYLIKTRGQQVTLSCSPISGHRSVSWYQQTPGQGLQFLFEYFSETQRNKGNFPGRFSGRQFSNSRSEMNVSTLELGDSALYLCASSPTSGAAKNIQYFGAGTRLSVL.